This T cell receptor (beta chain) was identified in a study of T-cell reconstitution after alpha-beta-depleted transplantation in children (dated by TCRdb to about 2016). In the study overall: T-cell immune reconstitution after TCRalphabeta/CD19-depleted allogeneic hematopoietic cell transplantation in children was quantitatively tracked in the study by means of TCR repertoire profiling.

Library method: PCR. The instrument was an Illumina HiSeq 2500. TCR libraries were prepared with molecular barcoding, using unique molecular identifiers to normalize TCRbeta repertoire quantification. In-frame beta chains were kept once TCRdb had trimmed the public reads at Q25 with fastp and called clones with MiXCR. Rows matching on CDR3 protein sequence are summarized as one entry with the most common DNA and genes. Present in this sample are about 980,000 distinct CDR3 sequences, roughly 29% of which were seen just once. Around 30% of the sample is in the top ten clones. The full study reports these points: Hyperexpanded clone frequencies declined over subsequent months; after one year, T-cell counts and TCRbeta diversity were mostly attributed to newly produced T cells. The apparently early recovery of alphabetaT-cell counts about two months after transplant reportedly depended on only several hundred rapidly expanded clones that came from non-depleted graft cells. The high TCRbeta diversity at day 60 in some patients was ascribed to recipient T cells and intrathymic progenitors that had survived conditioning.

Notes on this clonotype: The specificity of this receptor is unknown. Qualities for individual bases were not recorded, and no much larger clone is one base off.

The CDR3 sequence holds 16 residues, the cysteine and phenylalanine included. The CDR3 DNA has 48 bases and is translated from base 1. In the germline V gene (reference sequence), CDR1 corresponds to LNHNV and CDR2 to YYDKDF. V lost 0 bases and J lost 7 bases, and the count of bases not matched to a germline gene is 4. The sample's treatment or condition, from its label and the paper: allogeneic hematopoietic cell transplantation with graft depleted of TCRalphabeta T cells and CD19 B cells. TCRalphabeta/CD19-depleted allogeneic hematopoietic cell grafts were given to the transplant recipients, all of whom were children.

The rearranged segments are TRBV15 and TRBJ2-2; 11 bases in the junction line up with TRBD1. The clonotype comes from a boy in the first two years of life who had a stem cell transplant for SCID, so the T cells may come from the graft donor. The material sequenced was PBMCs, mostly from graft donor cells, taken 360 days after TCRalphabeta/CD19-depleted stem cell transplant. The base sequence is TGTGCCACCAGCAGAGATAGGACAGGGGGCCACGGGGAGCTGTTTTTT. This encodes CATSRDRTGGHGELFF.